The sequence of this T cell receptor beta chain was determined in a study of blood T cells in healthy people across ages. Study findings and constraints: The donors' CMV status was not determined, possibly confounding changes in expanded clonotypes. Estimates drawn from one million T cells were deemed to understate diversity.

Germline V gene data show CDR1 as SQVTM and CDR2 as ANQGSEA. This CDR3 is built from 12 residues. V lost 7 bases, J lost 4 bases, and 5 bases stayed unmatched. Through a sample-barcoded 5' primer and a J-beta primer mix, a second PCR was run for about 6 to 11 cycles. Each cDNA molecule, via a template-switch adaptor with 12 random nucleotides, was tagged. Each single sample gave us at least 3 million CDR3-containing paired-end reads. TCRdb analysed the 5' RACE reads with MiXCR anew, one entry per CDR3 protein. This sample has roughly 720,000 distinct CDR3 sequences, with 53% found just once. To note about this clonotype: Antigen: not known.

Sequencing used blood. This receptor was taken from a man at least 80 years old in good health. The chain carries TRBV29-1 and TRBJ1-2; TRBD1 aligns across 8 bases. CDR3 bases: TGCAGCGGAAGACAGGGGAGCTATGGCTACACCTTC. Translation gives CSGRQGSYGYTF.